One sample yielded the 31 T cell receptor beta chains listed below, sequenced in a study of control samples from healthy donors and cancer patients. Here immunoSEQ multiplex PCR was the method, and the copy in TCRdb shows in-frame clones only, minus some. The sample holds about 120,000 clones; 80% to 90% are singletons and the top ten take about 12%. The sequenced material came from blood. The receptors come from a man between 25 and 39 years old in good health.

The CDR3 nucleotides read TGCGCCAGCAGCTTGTCCCCAGCGGGGGGCCAAGAGACCCAGTACTTC. Translating gives CASSLSPAGGQETQYF. The rearrangement joins TRBV5-1 to TRBJ2-5; TRBD2 matches 9 bases. Germline V gives CDR1 SGHRS, CDR2 YFSETQ. This CDR3 region has 16 residues. Trimming cost V 1 base and J 1 base; bases outside gene matches: 5.

The V and J genes are TRBV19 and TRBJ1-4; 8 bases agree with TRBD1. Trimming at V came to 3 bases and at J to 6 bases, leaving 6 bases not matched to a gene. The V gene's germline CDR1 is LNHDA and CDR2 SQIVND (reference sequence). This CDR3 has 15 amino acids. CDR3 residues: CASSMQGARDEKLFF. The CDR3, as DNA: TGTGCCAGTAGTATGCAGGGGGCGAGGGATGAAAAACTGTTTTTT.

This chain connects TRBV6-5 to TRBJ2-2; possible D gene TRBD2, 5 bases. Trimming shortened V by 8 bases and J by 2 bases, and 9 bases separated the two germline ends. This CDR3 has 13 residues. Looked up from germline, CDR1 is MNHEY and CDR2 is SVGAGI. The CDR3, as DNA: TGTGCCAGCGGAGGCAGAAACACCGGGGAGCTGTTTTTT. Its translation is CASGGRNTGELFF.

The gene calls are TRBV6-6 and TRBJ1-1; no reliable D call. V was pared by 6 bases and J by 4 bases, with 18 bases between. This CDR3 region has 15 residues. Germline lookup yields CDR1 MNHNY and CDR2 SVGAGI (reference sequence). In nucleotides, the CDR3 is TGTGCCAGCAGCCGAGTCCTCCGGGGTGGCACTGAAGCTTTCTTT. It codes for CASSRVLRGGTEAFF.

V is TRBV20-1 and J is TRBJ2-1, with D possibly being TRBD2 (5 bases). CDR1 is DFQATT and CDR2 is SNEGSKA in the germline V gene (reference sequence). V was pared by 3 bases and J by 0 bases, with 9 bases between. The CDR3 has 14 residues. The CDR3 DNA is TGCAGTGCTAGTATGAGCGGCTCCTACAATGAGCAGTTCTTC. Translating it yields CSASMSGSYNEQFF.

The CDR3 region is CASSEEEPKLFF. The CDR3 region has the DNA TGTGCCAGCAGTGAGGAGGAGCCAAAACTGTTTTTT. J is TRBJ1-4 and V is TRBV2, with D hard to call. CDR3 length: 12 amino acids. V lost 3 bases and J lost 10, with 9 bases in between. Looked up from germline, CDR1 is SNHLY and CDR2 is FYNNEI.

The chain combines TRBV29-1 with TRBJ2-3; 11 nucleotides match TRBD2. CDR1 and CDR2 (germline): SQVTM, ANQGSEA. The CDR3 sequence is 15 residues long. Germline trimming cut 1 base from V and 2 bases from J; bases unmatched to any gene: 2. The CDR3 loop is CSVEGLAGNTDTQYF. As DNA, the CDR3 is TGCAGCGTTGAAGGACTAGCGGGGAACACAGATACGCAGTATTTT.

V usage is TRBV6-5 and J usage is TRBJ2-2; 8 bases align to TRBD1. Germline V gene data show CDR1 as MNHEY and CDR2 as SVGAGI. The V segment lost 6 bases and the J segment 6 bases; nucleotides outside the gene matches: 9. The CDR3 sequence is 15 residues long. The CDR3: CASRDRVPVPGELFF. CDR3 sequence (DNA): TGTGCCAGCAGGGACAGGGTGCCGGTCCCCGGGGAGCTGTTTTTT.

Comments on this clone: This likely stems from a read error, as it lies one base from a far larger clone. This sample includes further DNA sequences coding for the same CDR3. The rearrangement uses TRBV4-1 and TRBJ1-2, with 9 bases identical to TRBD1. Per the germline V gene, CDR1 is MGHRA and CDR2 is YSYEKL. V lost 1 base to trimming and J lost 8 bases; unmatched junction nucleotides: 11. The CDR3 totals 16 residues. CDR3 in amino acids: CASSQGRGGQGEGYTF. In DNA, the CDR3 is TGCGCCAGCAGCCAAGGGCGGGGGGGACAGGGTGAAGGCTACACCTTC.

The chain combines TRBV27 with TRBJ1-1, with 7 bases lining up with TRBD1. Germline V gene data show CDR1 as MNHEY and CDR2 as SMNVEV (reference sequence). V lost 7 bases to trimming and J lost 2 bases; unmatched junction nucleotides: 10. The CDR3 is made up of 15 amino acids. CDR3 nucleotide sequence: TGTGCCAGCAAGCCGGGGGACAGCAGCAACACTGAAGCTTTCTTT. Amino acids: CASKPGDSSNTEAFF.

This chain links TRBV12-3 or TRBV12-4 with TRBJ2-3; D call uncertain. V shed 6 bases and J shed 2 bases, with 9 bases lying between them. CDR3 length: 13 residues. In DNA, the CDR3 is TGTGCCAGCAGATCTACCTCCACAGATACGCAGTATTTT. This translates into CASRSTSTDTQYF.

This chain uses TRBV9 with TRBJ2-3; D may be TRBD2 (5 bases). V was shortened by 4 bases and J by 0 bases, with 12 bases between the two germline ends. CDR1 is SGDLS and CDR2 is YYNGEE in the germline V gene. CDR3 length equals 15 residues. CDR3 residues: CASSPQAVSTDTQYF. Written as DNA, the CDR3 is TGTGCCAGCAGCCCCCAAGCGGTTAGCACAGATACGCAGTATTTT. Using reference TRBV9 and TRBJ2-3 for the parts outside the CDR3, the full variable domain is DSGVTQTPKHLITATGQRVTLRCSPRSGDLSVYWYQQSLDQGLQFLIQYYNGEERAKGNILERFSAQQFPDLHSELNLSSLELGDSALYFCASSPQAVSTDTQYFGPGTRLTVL.

This clone has a single count. The gene calls are TRBV29-1 and TRBJ2-5, with 13 bases that match TRBD2. The ends lost 5 bases at V and 2 bases at J; junction bases unmatched: 2. CDR1 and CDR2 from the germline V gene are SQVTM and ANQGSEA. This CDR3 has 14 residues. The DNA of the CDR3 is TGCAGCGTTCTGGGACTAGCGGGGCAAGAGACCCAGTACTTC. The encoded protein is CSVLGLAGQETQYF.

The CDR3 sequence: CASSLWAARDYGYTF. The CDR3 region has the DNA TGCGCCAGCAGCTTATGGGCCGCCAGGGACTATGGCTACACCTTC. The chain uses TRBV5-1 and TRBJ1-2, with D possibly being TRBD1 (5 bases). From germline, CDR1 is SGHRS and CDR2 YFSETQ. V shed 2 bases and J shed 3 bases, with 14 bases lying between them. The CDR3 sequence is 15 residues long. The full variable domain, in which reference TRBV5-1 and TRBJ1-2 provide the parts outside the CDR3, is KAGVTQTPRYLIKTRGQQVTLSCSPISGHRSVSWYQQTPGQGLQFLFEYFSETQRNKGNFPGRFSGRQFSNSRSEMNVSTLELGDSALYLCASSLWAARDYGYTFGSGTRLTVV.

The chain joins TRBV7-9 to TRBJ1-4, with 8 positions matching TRBD1. The CDR3 totals 16 residues. V lost 5 bases and J lost 4; bases outside the gene matches: 9. Germline values: CDR1 SEHNR, CDR2 FQNEAQ (reference sequence). The CDR3 here is CASSPGGPTFNEKLFF. The CDR3 DNA is TGTGCCAGCAGCCCAGGGGGCCCCACCTTTAATGAAAAACTGTTTTTT.

This sequence joins TRBV6-5 and TRBJ2-7; D is unresolved. The ends were cut back, 3 bases at V and 12 bases at J, with 12 bases in the middle. The CDR3 length is 11 residues. Germline CDR1 MNHEY, CDR2 SVGAGI. Here the CDR3 reads CASSYLNSRYV. DNA for the CDR3: TGTGCCAGCAGTTATTTAAACAGCCGGTACGTC.

Note on this clone: Other DNA sequences in the same sample also yield this CDR3. The chain recombines TRBV5-8 with TRBJ2-5; possible D gene TRBD1, 7 bases. The ends were cut back, 4 bases at V and 1 base at J, with 17 bases in the middle. CDR3 size: 16 residues. Germline assignment: CDR1 SGHTS and CDR2 YDEGEE. CDR3 residues: CASSPGRDSAQETQYF. For the CDR3, the DNA is TGTGCCAGCAGCCCCGGGCGGGACAGCGCCCAAGAGACCCAGTACTTC.

A remark on this clone: Other DNA variants within this sample encode the same CDR3. V usage is TRBV30 and J usage is TRBJ1-5; D call uncertain. V shed 0 bases and J shed 1 base, with 4 bases lying between them. The CDR3 is made up of 13 amino acids. Per germline, CDR1 GTSNPN and CDR2 SVGIG (reference sequence). This chain's CDR3 is CAWSVRSNQPQHF. CDR3 DNA: TGTGCCTGGAGTGTACGGAGCAATCAGCCCCAGCATTTT.

This chain joins TRBV6-2 or TRBV6-3 and TRBJ1-5; D is unclear. The CDR3 is made up of 14 amino acids. The V end was cut by 6 bases, the J end by 3 bases, with 12 bases between. Germline-derived CDR1 and CDR2 are MNHEY and SVGEGT. CDR3 residues: CASSRGAANQPQHF. The DNA for the CDR3 is TGTGCCAGCAGCCGCGGAGCGGCCAATCAGCCCCAGCATTTT.

This chain joins TRBV5-4 and TRBJ2-3; 7 bases are shared with TRBD1. The CDR3 has 14 amino acids. Germline V CDR1 and CDR2: SGHNT, YYREEE (reference sequence). V lost 4 bases and J lost 3; bases outside the gene matches: 5. The CDR3 is CASSQGQATDTQYF. The CDR3 region has the DNA TGTGCCAGCAGCCAAGGACAGGCAACAGATACGCAGTATTTT. Looking up the rest from reference TRBV5-4 and TRBJ2-3 gives the full variable domain: ETGVTQSPTHLIKTRGQQVTLRCSSQSGHNTVSWYQQALGQGPQFIFQYYREEENGRGNFPPRFSGLQFPNYSSELNVNALELDDSALYLCASSQGQATDTQYFGPGTRLTVL.

The chain links TRBV5-4 to TRBJ2-1; 13 bases agree with TRBD2. V trimming: 4 bases; J trimming: 5 bases; junction bases outside the gene matches: 9. The CDR3 has 17 amino acids. CDR1 SGHNT and CDR2 YYREEE come from the germline V gene (reference sequence). The CDR3 spells CASSRLAGGPKDNEQFF. The CDR3, as DNA: TGTGCCAGCAGCCGACTAGCGGGGGGCCCCAAGGACAATGAGCAGTTCTTC.

The rearrangement links TRBV5-4 to TRBJ1-3, with 11 bases fitting TRBD1. The CDR3 covers 17 residues. Per the germline V gene, CDR1 is SGHNT and CDR2 is YYREEE (reference sequence). The junction had 10 bases not matched to a gene; V was cut back by 4 bases and J by 4 bases. The CDR3 protein is CASSLWTGGLRGNTIYF. The CDR3 DNA reads TGTGCCAGCAGCCTCTGGACAGGGGGCCTGAGAGGAAACACCATATATTTT.

The rearrangement links TRBV5-1 to TRBJ1-3; the D gene is possibly TRBD1 (6 bases). V gave up 2 bases and J gave up 8 bases, with 17 bases separating them. The CDR3 consists of 15 residues. CDR1 is SGHRS, CDR2 YFSETQ, per germline. CDR3 residues: CASSFRGGLRDTIYF. Written as DNA, the CDR3 is TGCGCCAGCAGCTTCAGAGGGGGGTTGAGAGACACCATATATTTT.

This chain connects TRBV30 to TRBJ2-5; possible D gene TRBD1, 5 bases. CDR3 length equals 16 residues. Trimming removed 3 bases from V and 5 bases from J, with 22 bases in between. The germline gives CDR1 GTSNPN, CDR2 SVGIG (reference sequence). The CDR3 coding sequence is TGTGCCTGGAGCTTTCCTCAGGGTTATGTCTGGGAGACCCAGTACTTC. Amino acids: CAWSFPQGYVWETQYF.

This sequence joins TRBV6-6 and TRBJ2-1; D gene unclear. This CDR3 comprises 13 residues. Germline values: CDR1 MNHNY, CDR2 SVGAGI (reference sequence). The V end was cut by 4 bases, the J end by 3 bases, with 7 bases between. The CDR3 sequence: CASSFSSYNEQFF. The CDR3 DNA sequence: TGTGCCAGCAGTTTCTCTAGCTACAATGAGCAGTTCTTC.

CDR3 in amino acids: CASSWTDRGQDEQYF. Written as DNA, the CDR3 is TGTGCCAGCAGTTGGACGGACAGGGGGCAGGACGAGCAGTACTTC. This chain uses TRBV6-2 or TRBV6-3 with TRBJ2-7; 11 bases are a match to TRBD1. With 4 bases clipped from V and 5 bases from J, the junction kept 7 bases outside the gene matches. The CDR3 loop spans 15 amino acids. Germline V gene data show CDR1 as MNHEY and CDR2 as SVGEGT.

CDR3 DNA sequence: TGTGCCAGCAGCTTCAGACACACTTATAATTCACCCCTCCACTTT. It codes for CASSFRHTYNSPLHF. The J gene is TRBJ1-6, the V gene TRBV7-8; D not resolved. The CDR3 extends over 15 amino acids. V dropped 3 bases and J dropped 4 bases, with 10 bases sitting between them. Germline V gives CDR1 SGHVS, CDR2 FQNEAQ.

This rearrangement joins TRBV7-3 to TRBJ2-2; weak D call: TRBD2 (7 bases). The CDR3 is 14 amino acids. Germline V lookup: CDR1 SGHTA, CDR2 FQGTGA. Trimming removed 6 bases from V and 6 bases from J, with 14 bases in between. CDR3 loop: CASRKGEGPGELFF. The DNA for the CDR3 is TGTGCCAGCAGGAAGGGGGAGGGTCCCGGGGAGCTGTTTTTT. Together with reference TRBV7-3 and TRBJ2-2, the CDR3 gives the full variable domain: GAGVSQTPSNKVTEKGKYVELRCDPISGHTALYWYRQSLGQGPEFLIYFQGTGAADDSGLPNDRFFAVRPEGSVSTLKIQRTERGDSAVYLCASRKGEGPGELFFGEGSRLTVL.

The chain joins TRBV5-1 to TRBJ2-2; the D is unclear. Germline V CDR1 and CDR2: SGHRS, YFSETQ. The CDR3 is made up of 13 amino acids. Trimming left V 1 base short and J 6 bases short, with 7 bases between. The CDR3 DNA reads as TGCGCCAGCAGCTTGACCGGGCCCGGGGAGCTGTTTTTT. This gives the protein CASSLTGPGELFF. Supplemented by reference TRBV5-1 and TRBJ2-2, the full variable domain reads KAGVTQTPRYLIKTRGQQVTLSCSPISGHRSVSWYQQTPGQGLQFLFEYFSETQRNKGNFPGRFSGRQFSNSRSEMNVSTLELGDSALYLCASSLTGPGELFFGEGSRLTVL.

The chain couples TRBV10-3 to TRBJ1-1, with D maybe TRBD1 (6 bases). The CDR3 has 12 residues. Germline V gene lookup returns CDR1 ENHRY and CDR2 SYGVKD. V was shortened by 10 bases and J by 0 bases, with 9 bases between the two germline ends. The CDR3 DNA reads as TGTGCCACCGGACAGTTGAACACTGAAGCTTTCTTT. This translates into CATGQLNTEAFF.

The chain links TRBV5-8 to TRBJ1-4; D is ambiguous. Germline CDR1 reads SGHTS; CDR2 reads YDEGEE. V lost 2 bases, J lost 0 bases, and 14 bases lay in between. The CDR3 length is 17 residues. CDR3 coding DNA: TGTGCCAGCAGCTTAGTTGGCCGGGTTTCAACTAATGAAAAACTGTTTTTT. As protein: CASSLVGRVSTNEKLFF.